One and the same sample provided the 23 T cell receptor beta chains below, sequenced in a study of T cell repertoires in aging, cancer and after chemotherapy (dated by TCRdb to between 2018 and 2021). The reads were generated on an Illumina MiSeq. Rearranged TRB sequences spanning V, D and J segments were amplified by multiplex touch-down PCR using a mixed TRB-A/B primer pool. Using fastp trimming at Q25 and MiXCR clonotype assembly, TCRdb reanalyzed the public sequencing data and kept in-frame beta chains. One record per CDR3 amino acid sequence lists the most common genes and DNA. This sample has 5,500 to 6,500 distinct CDR3 sequences in its table, and under 30% of those were observed once. Clones ranked in the top ten supply over 7.5% of the sample. Instead of sorted cells or RNA, genomic DNA extracted from peripheral blood served as the source for amplifying TCR beta rearrangements. The material sequenced was blood. The receptors stem from a human donor in good health.

By sample share, this clonotype is medium-sized. The chain carries TRBV24-1 and TRBJ2-2, with 11 bases identical to TRBD1. The CDR3 runs 14 residues. V shed 9 bases and J 4 bases; nucleotides not matched to a gene: 3. In germline, CDR1 is KGHDR, CDR2 SFDVKD. The CDR3 DNA reads TGTGCCACCGCGGGACAGGGGGTCACCGGGGAGCTGTTTTTT. This gives the protein CATAGQGVTGELFF.

The V call is TRBV6-1, the J call TRBJ2-7; 7 nucleotides agree with TRBD2. With 7 bases clipped from V and 3 bases from J, the junction kept 9 bases outside the gene matches. The CDR3 totals 14 residues. Germline CDR1 reads MNHNS; CDR2 reads SASEGT. The CDR3 here is CASNGGSWNYEQYV. CDR3 coding DNA: TGTGCCAGCAATGGCGGGAGTTGGAACTACGAGCAGTACGTC.

This clonotype qualifies as medium-sized. This chain's CDR3 is CASRSGNLAKNIQYF. The CDR3 DNA reads TGTGCCAGCAGGTCCGGGAACCTAGCCAAAAACATTCAGTACTTC. V is TRBV6-5 and J is TRBJ2-4; tentative D call: TRBD2 (5 bases). V lost 6 bases and J lost 0, with 12 bases in between. The CDR3 loop spans 15 amino acids. Per the germline V gene, CDR1 is MNHEY and CDR2 is SVGAGI.

This rearrangement joins TRBV4-2 to TRBJ1-6, with D uncertain. CDR3 length equals 15 residues. Germline loops: CDR1 LGHNA, CDR2 YNFKEQ. V lost 6 bases, J lost 0 bases, and 9 bases lay in between. The CDR3 DNA sequence: TGTGCCAGCAGTGGTGAGAGCTCCTATAATTCACCCCTCCACTTT. Its translation: CASSGESSYNSPLHF.

This clonotype showed up just a few times. The rearrangement uses TRBV4-2 and TRBJ1-4; 9 bases line up with TRBD1. V shed 4 bases, J shed 7 bases, and the junction held 4 bases outside the gene matches. The CDR3 contains 14 residues. Germline CDR1 is LGHNA and CDR2 is YNFKEQ. The CDR3 sequence is CASSLGQGGEKLFF. The CDR3 nucleotides are TGTGCCAGCAGCCTGGGACAGGGAGGTGAAAAACTGTTTTTT.

This clonotype is classed as medium-sized (0.01 to 0.1%). The chain recombines TRBV24-1 with TRBJ1-2; no clear D gene. The CDR3 has 14 amino acids. Germline values: CDR1 KGHDR, CDR2 SFDVKD. Trimming stripped 2 bases from V and 3 bases from J, with 9 bases between. The CDR3 bases are TGTGCCACCAGTGATTCGGGCAGATACTATGGCTACACCTTC. Its translation: CATSDSGRYYGYTF.

Sample share makes this clonotype medium-sized. V gene TRBV4-1 combines with J gene TRBJ1-1, with 8 nucleotides matching TRBD1. The CDR3 consists of 16 residues. Germline values: CDR1 MGHRA, CDR2 YSYEKL. Losses at the gene ends were 1 base for V and 5 bases for J; bases not matched to a gene: 9. The CDR3 region is CASSQGGQGGWTEAFF. The CDR3, as DNA: TGCGCCAGCAGCCAAGGAGGACAGGGCGGGTGGACTGAAGCTTTCTTT.

This clonotype is medium-sized by share. The V and J genes are TRBV5-1 and TRBJ1-2; TRBD1 matches at 11 bases. The junction had 2 bases not matched to a gene; V was cut back by 4 bases and J by 3 bases. The CDR3 spans 14 residues. In germline, CDR1 is SGHRS, CDR2 YFSETQ. CDR3 DNA sequence: TGCGCCAGCAGCCCGGGACAGGGGGACTATGGCTACACCTTC. It translates to CASSPGQGDYGYTF.

J is TRBJ1-5 and V is TRBV4-1; 7 bases agree with TRBD1. The germline V gene has CDR1 MGHRA and CDR2 YSYEKL. This CDR3 spans 14 amino acids. With 0 bases clipped from V and 9 bases from J, the junction kept 5 bases outside the gene matches. This chain's CDR3 is CASSQEQGIWPQHF. CDR3 DNA sequence: TGCGCCAGCAGCCAAGAACAGGGGATCTGGCCCCAGCATTTT.

There are a few counts of this clonotype. This rearrangement joins TRBV27 to TRBJ2-3; TRBD2 might be the D (6 bases). CDR3 length equals 16 residues. Trimming pared 5 bases from V and 8 bases from J, leaving 23 bases between. Germline V lookup: CDR1 MNHEY, CDR2 SMNVEV (reference sequence). The CDR3 coding sequence is TGTGCCAGCAGTCCCCGCCTTGGCGGGAATCTTGGTACGCAGTATTTT. Translation gives CASSPRLGGNLGTQYF.

This clonotype is medium-sized in the sample. This chain connects TRBV6-1 to TRBJ2-7; 9 bases agree with TRBD1. CDR1 and CDR2 from the germline V gene are MNHNS and SASEGT. The V and J ends lost 5 bases and 3 bases, in that order; junction bases with no gene match: 5. There are 14 residues in the CDR3. CDR3 amino acids: CASSIPGQGYEQYF. The CDR3 coding sequence is TGTGCCAGCAGTATCCCGGGACAGGGCTACGAGCAGTACTTC.

This clonotype was observed many times. The CDR3 loop reads CASSLWSDHGYTF. Written as DNA, the CDR3 is TGTGCCAGCAGCTTATGGTCCGACCATGGCTACACCTTC. The chain links TRBV11-2 to TRBJ1-2; no reliable D call. CDR1 is SGHAT and CDR2 is FQNNGV in the germline V gene. CDR3 length equals 13 residues. Trimming left V 2 bases short and J 6 bases short, with 10 bases between.

This clonotype turned up a few times. This sequence joins TRBV20-1 and TRBJ2-5; tentative D call: TRBD1 (6 bases). The CDR3 extends over 16 amino acids. Trimming took 0 bases from V and 6 from J, leaving 20 bases between them. Germline CDR1 and CDR2: DFQATT and SNEGSKA (reference sequence). CDR3 sequence reads: CSARDLTGWKFQTQYF. The DNA of the CDR3 is TGCAGTGCTAGAGATCTAACAGGGTGGAAATTTCAGACCCAGTACTTC.

V is TRBV18 and J is TRBJ2-1; 9 bases map to TRBD2. The CDR3 length is 16 residues. V was pared by 4 bases and J by 5 bases, with 9 bases of the junction left unmatched. Germline CDR1 reads KGHSH; CDR2 reads LQKENI. This CDR3 is CASSRSSGSRHNEQFF. The CDR3 bases are TGTGCCAGCTCACGAAGTAGCGGGAGTAGGCACAATGAGCAGTTCTTC. The whole variable domain, filled in from reference TRBV18 and TRBJ2-1, reads NAGVMQNPRHLVRRRGQEARLRCSPMKGHSHVYWYRQLPEEGLKFMVYLQKENIIDESGMPKERFSAEFPKEGPSILRIQQVVRGDSAAYFCASSRSSGSRHNEQFFGPGTRLTVL.

By its share, this clonotype is medium-sized. The chain links TRBV12-3 or TRBV12-4 to TRBJ2-7, with D tentatively TRBD2 (6 bases). The CDR3 is made up of 13 amino acids. The ends were cut back, 2 bases at V and 6 bases at J, with 11 bases in the middle. Here the CDR3 DNA reads TGTGCCAGCAGTTTAAGCCAGGGAGGCGAGCAGTACGTC. As protein: CASSLSQGGEQYV.

The CDR3 DNA reads TGTGCCAGCAGCTCGTTGGACAGACGTACGGAGACCCAGTACTTC. Protein sequence: CASSSLDRRTETQYF. The J gene is TRBJ2-5, the V gene TRBV11-2; D perhaps matches TRBD1 (6 bases). Deletions cut 4 bases from V and 5 bases from J, with 17 bases between. Germline V gene data show CDR1 as SGHAT and CDR2 as FQNNGV. CDR3 size: 15 residues.

As for this clonotype: A read error may explain this, as a much larger clone is one base away. This sequence joins TRBV7-9 and TRBJ2-1, with D maybe TRBD2 (6 bases). The length of the CDR3 is 13 residues. From germline, CDR1 is SEHNR and CDR2 FQNEAQ (reference sequence). CDR3: CASRSGGFNEKFF. CDR3 DNA: TGTGCCAGCAGGAGCGGAGGGTTCAATGAGAAGTTCTTC.

Within the sample, this clonotype is medium-sized (0.01 to 0.1%). This chain uses TRBV20-1 with TRBJ2-7; 9 bases fit TRBD1. Trimming at V came to 5 bases and at J to 3 bases, leaving 8 bases not matched to a gene. Germline V gene lookup returns CDR1 DFQATT and CDR2 SNEGSKA (reference sequence). This CDR3 is built from 14 residues. The CDR3 DNA follows: TGCAGTGCTGCACAGGGGGCCCCCAACTACGAGCAGTACTTC. It specifies CSAAQGAPNYEQYF.

This clonotype is categorized as medium-sized. The chain combines TRBV7-9 with TRBJ1-1; D is ambiguous. The V end was cut by 1 base, the J end by 4 bases, with 7 bases between. The length of the CDR3 is 13 residues. Looked up from germline, CDR1 is SEHNR and CDR2 is FQNEAQ (reference sequence). The CDR3 sequence is CASSLVGITEAFF. The CDR3 DNA sequence: TGTGCCAGCAGCTTAGTGGGGATCACTGAAGCTTTCTTT.

This clonotype showed up just a few times. The V and J genes are TRBV21-1 and TRBJ2-7; the listed D gene, TRBD1, was not tested against the DNA. TRBV21-1 is tagged as a pseudogene. The CDR3 spans 16 residues. DNA of the CDR3: TGTGCCAGCAGCAAAGGGGAGGACAGGGACTCCTACGAGCAGTACGTC. Its translation is CASSKGEDRDSYEQYV.

This clonotype was observed a handful of times. The gene calls are TRBV13 and TRBJ2-1; 7 bases map to TRBD2. V was clipped by 1 base and J by 2 bases; unmatched bases: 26. This CDR3 has 23 residues. Germline V CDR1 and CDR2: PRHDT, FYEKMQ (reference sequence). In nucleotides, the CDR3 is TGTGCCAGCAGCTTAGTAGCACGACTATCTCCCCCACGGGACTATCTCCCCTACAATGAGCAGTTCTTC. Translated: CASSLVARLSPPRDYLPYNEQFF.

This chain joins TRBV27 and TRBJ2-5; D possibly uses TRBD1 or TRBD2 (5 bases each). Germline CDR1 MNHEY, CDR2 SMNVEV (reference sequence). The CDR3 covers 15 residues. V was clipped by 0 bases and J by 3 bases, with 11 bases between them. CDR3 region: CASSLSGGWEETQYF. The CDR3 nucleotides read TGTGCCAGCAGTTTATCTGGGGGTTGGGAAGAGACCCAGTACTTC.

The chain has TRBV20-1 and TRBJ1-5, with D uncertain. The CDR3 is made up of 16 amino acids. The germline CDR1 and CDR2 sequences are DFQATT and SNEGSKA (reference sequence). Trimming removed 3 bases from V and 5 bases from J, with 20 bases in between. The CDR3 nucleotides read TGCAGTGCTAGGATTTTGGGTGGGCAGGATGATCAGCCCCAGCATTTT. Amino acid sequence: CSARILGGQDDQPQHF.